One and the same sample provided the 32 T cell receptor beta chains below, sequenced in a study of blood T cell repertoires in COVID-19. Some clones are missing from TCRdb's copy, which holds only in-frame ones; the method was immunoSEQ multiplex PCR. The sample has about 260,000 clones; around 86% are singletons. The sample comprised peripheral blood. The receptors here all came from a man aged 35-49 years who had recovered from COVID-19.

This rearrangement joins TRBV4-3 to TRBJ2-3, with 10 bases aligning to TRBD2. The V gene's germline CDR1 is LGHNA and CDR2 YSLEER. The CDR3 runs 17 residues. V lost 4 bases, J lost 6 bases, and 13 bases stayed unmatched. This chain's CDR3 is CASSRGRSGGAGDTQYF. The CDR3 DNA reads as TGCGCCAGCAGCCGAGGAAGGAGCGGGGGGGCGGGCGATACGCAGTATTTT.

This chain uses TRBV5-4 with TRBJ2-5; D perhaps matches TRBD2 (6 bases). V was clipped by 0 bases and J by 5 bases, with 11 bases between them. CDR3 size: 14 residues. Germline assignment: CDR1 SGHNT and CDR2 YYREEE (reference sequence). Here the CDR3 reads CASSLVGGWETQYF. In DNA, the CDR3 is TGTGCCAGCAGCTTGGTTGGGGGGTGGGAGACCCAGTACTTC.

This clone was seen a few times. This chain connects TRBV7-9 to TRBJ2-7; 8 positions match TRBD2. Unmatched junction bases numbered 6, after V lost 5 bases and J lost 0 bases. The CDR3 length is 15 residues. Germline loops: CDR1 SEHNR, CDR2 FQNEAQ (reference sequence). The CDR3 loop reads CASSPTSGGSYEQYF. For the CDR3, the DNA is TGTGCCAGCAGCCCCACTAGCGGAGGCTCCTACGAGCAGTACTTC. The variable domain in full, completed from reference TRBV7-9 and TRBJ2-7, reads DTGVSQNPRHKITKRGQNVTFRCDPISEHNRLYWYRQTLGQGPEFLTYFQNEAQLEKSRLLSDRFSAERPKGSFSTLEIQRTEQGDSAMYLCASSPTSGGSYEQYFGPGTRLTVT.

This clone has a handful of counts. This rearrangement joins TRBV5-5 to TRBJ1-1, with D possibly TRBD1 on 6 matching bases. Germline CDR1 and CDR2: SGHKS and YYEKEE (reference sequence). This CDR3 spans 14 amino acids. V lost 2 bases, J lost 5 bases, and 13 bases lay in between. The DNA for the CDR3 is TGTGCCAGCAGCTTTAAAGGGGGAGGGACTGAAGCTTTCTTT. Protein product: CASSFKGGGTEAFF.

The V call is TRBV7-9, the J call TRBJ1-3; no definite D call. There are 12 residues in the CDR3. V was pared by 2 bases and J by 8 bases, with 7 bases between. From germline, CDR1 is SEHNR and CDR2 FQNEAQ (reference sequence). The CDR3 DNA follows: TGTGCCAGCAGCTTAAGCGGTGACACCATATATTTT. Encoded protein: CASSLSGDTIYF.

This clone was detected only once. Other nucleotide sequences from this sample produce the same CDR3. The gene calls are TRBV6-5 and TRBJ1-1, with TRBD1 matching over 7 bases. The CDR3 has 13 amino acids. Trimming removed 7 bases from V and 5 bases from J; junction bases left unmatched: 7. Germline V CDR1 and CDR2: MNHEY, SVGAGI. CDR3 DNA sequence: TGTGCCAGCAACCGACAGGGAGGAACTGAAGCTTTCTTT. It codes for CASNRQGGTEAFF.

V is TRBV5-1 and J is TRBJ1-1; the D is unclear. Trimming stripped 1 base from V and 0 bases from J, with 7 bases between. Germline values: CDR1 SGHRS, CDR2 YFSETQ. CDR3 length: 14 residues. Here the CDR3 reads CASSLKRVNTEAFF. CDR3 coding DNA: TGCGCCAGCAGCTTGAAGCGGGTGAACACTGAAGCTTTCTTT.

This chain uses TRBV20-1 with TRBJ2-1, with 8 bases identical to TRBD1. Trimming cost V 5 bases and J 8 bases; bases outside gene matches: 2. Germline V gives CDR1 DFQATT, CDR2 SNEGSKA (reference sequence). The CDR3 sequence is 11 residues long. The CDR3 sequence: CSAAGGHEQFF. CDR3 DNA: TGCAGTGCTGCAGGGGGCCATGAGCAGTTCTTC.

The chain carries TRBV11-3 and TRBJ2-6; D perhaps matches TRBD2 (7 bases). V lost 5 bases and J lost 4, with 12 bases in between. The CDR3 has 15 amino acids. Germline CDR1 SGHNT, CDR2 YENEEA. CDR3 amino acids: CASSGGALGANVLTF. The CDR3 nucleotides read TGTGCCAGCAGCGGGGGGGCCCTGGGGGCCAACGTCCTGACTTTC.

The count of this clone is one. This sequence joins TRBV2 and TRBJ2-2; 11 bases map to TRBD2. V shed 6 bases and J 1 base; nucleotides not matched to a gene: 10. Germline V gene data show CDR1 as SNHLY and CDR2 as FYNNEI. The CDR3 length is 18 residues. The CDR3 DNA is TGTGCCAGCAGCCACACATGGACTAGCGGGCTGAACACCGGGGAGCTGTTTTTT. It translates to CASSHTWTSGLNTGELFF.

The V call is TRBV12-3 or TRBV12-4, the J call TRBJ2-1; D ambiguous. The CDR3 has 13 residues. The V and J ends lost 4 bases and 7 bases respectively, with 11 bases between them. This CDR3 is CASSSVNGNEQFF. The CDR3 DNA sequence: TGTGCCAGCAGTTCGGTGAACGGGAATGAGCAGTTCTTC.

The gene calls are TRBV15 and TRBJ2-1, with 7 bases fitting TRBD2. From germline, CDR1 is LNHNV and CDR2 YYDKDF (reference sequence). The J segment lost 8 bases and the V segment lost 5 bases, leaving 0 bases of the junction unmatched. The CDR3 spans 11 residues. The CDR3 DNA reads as TGTGCCACCAGCGCGGGGGATGAGCAGTTCTTC. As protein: CATSAGDEQFF.

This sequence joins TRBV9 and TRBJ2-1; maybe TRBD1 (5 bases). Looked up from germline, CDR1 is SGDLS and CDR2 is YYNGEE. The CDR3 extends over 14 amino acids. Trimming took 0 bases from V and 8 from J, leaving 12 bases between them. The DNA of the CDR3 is TGTGCCAGCAGCGTAGGTCCCTGGGGCGATGAGCAGTTCTTC. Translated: CASSVGPWGDEQFF.

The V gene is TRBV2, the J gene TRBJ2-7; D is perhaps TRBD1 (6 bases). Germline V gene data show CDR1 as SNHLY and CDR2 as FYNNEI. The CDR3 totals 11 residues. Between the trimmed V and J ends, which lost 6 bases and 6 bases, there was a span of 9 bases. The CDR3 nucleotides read TGTGCCAGCAGGTACAGGGTCGAGCAGTACTTC. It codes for CASRYRVEQYF.

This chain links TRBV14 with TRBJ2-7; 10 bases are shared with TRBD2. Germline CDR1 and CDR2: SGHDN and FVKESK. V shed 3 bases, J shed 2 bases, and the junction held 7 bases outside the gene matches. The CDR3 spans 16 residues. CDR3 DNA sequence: TGTGCCAGCAGCCATTTTGGACTAGCGGCGACCTACGAGCAGTACTTC. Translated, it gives CASSHFGLAATYEQYF.

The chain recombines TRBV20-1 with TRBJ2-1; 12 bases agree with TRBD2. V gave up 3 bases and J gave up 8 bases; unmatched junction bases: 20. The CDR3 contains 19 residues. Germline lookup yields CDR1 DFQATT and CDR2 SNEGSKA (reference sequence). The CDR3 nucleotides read TGCAGTGCTAGTCTACGACTAGCGGGAGCGGGGGGCGTAACAGATGAGCAGTTCTTC. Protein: CSASLRLAGAGGVTDEQFF.

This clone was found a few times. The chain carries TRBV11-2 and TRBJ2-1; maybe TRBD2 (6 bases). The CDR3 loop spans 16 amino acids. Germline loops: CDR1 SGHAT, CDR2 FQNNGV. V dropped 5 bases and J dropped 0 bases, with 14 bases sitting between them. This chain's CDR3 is CASSLSAGSSYNEQFF. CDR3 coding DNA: TGTGCCAGCAGCCTCTCCGCGGGGAGCTCCTACAATGAGCAGTTCTTC.

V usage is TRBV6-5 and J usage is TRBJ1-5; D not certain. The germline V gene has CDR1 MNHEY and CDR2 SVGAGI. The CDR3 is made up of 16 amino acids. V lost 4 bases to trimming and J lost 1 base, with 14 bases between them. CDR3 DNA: TGTGCCAGCAGTTCATCGACCGAGAGGAGCAATCAGCCCCAGCATTTT. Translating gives CASSSSTERSNQPQHF.

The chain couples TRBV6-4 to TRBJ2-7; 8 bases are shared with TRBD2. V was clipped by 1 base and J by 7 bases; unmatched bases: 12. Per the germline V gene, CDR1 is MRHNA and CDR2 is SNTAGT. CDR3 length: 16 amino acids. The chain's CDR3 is CASSDFWTSPIIEQYF. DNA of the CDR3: TGTGCCAGCAGTGACTTTTGGACTAGCCCCATAATTGAGCAGTACTTC.

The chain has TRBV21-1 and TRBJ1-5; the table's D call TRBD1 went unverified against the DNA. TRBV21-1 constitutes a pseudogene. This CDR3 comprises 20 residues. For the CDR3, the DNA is TGTGCCAGCAGCAAGGCGATGAACCGGGACAGCCTACTTTCACGTCAGCCCCAGCATTTT. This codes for CASSKAMNRDSLLSRQPQHF.

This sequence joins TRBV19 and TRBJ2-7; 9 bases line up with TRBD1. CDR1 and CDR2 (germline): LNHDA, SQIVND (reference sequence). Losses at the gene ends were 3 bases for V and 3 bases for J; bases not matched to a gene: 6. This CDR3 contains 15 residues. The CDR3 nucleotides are TGTGCCAGTAGTATCGGGACAGGGATTTTCTACGAGCAGTACTTC. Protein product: CASSIGTGIFYEQYF.

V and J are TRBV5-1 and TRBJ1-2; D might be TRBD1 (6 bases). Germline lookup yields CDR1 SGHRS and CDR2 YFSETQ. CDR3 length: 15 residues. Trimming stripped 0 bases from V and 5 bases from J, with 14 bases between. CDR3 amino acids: CASSLGPTQGYGYTF. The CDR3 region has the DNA TGCGCCAGCAGCTTGGGGCCAACTCAGGGGTATGGCTACACCTTC.

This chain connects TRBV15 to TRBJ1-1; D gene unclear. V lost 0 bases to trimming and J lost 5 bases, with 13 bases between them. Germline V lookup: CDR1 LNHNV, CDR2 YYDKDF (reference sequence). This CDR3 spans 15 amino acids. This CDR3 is CATSREAGKGTEAFF. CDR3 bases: TGTGCCACCAGCAGAGAAGCGGGGAAAGGGACTGAAGCTTTCTTT. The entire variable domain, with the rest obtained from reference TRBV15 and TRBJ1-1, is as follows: DAMVIQNPRYQVTQFGKPVTLSCSQTLNHNVMYWYQQKSSQAPKLLFHYYDKDFNNEADTPDNFQSRRPNTSFCFLDIRSPGLGDTAMYLCATSREAGKGTEAFFGQGTRLTVV.

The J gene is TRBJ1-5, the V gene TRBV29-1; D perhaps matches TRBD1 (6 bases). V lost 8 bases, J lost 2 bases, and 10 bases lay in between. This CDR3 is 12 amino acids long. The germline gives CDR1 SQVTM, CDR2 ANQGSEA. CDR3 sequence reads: CSFRQGNQPQHF. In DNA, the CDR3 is TGCAGCTTCCGACAGGGCAATCAGCCCCAGCATTTT. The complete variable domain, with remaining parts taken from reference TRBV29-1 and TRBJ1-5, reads SAVISQKPSRDICQRGTSLTIQCQVDSQVTMMFWYRQQPGQSLTLIATANQGSEATYESGFVIDKFPISRPNLTFSTLTVSNMSPEDSSIYLCSFRQGNQPQHFGDGTRLSIL.

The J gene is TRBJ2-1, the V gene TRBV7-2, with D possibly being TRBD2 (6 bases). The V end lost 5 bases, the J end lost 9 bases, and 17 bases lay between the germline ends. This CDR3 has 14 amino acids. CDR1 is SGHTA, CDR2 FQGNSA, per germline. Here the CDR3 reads CASSPRGSGFEQFF. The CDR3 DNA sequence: TGTGCCAGCAGCCCCCGGGGGAGCGGGTTTGAGCAGTTCTTC.

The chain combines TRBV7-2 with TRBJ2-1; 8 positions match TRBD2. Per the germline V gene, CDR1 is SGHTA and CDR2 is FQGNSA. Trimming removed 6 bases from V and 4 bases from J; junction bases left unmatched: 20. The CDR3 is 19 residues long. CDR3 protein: CASRTVPGWAGGVYNEQFF. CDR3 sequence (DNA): TGTGCCAGCAGGACCGTACCGGGATGGGCGGGAGGCGTATACAATGAGCAGTTCTTC. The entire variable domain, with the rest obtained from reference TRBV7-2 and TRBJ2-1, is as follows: GAGVSQSPSNKVTEKGKDVELRCDPISGHTALYWYRQSLGQGLEFLIYFQGNSAPDKSGLPSDRFSAERTGGSVSTLTIQRTQQEDSAVYLCASRTVPGWAGGVYNEQFFGPGTRLTVL.

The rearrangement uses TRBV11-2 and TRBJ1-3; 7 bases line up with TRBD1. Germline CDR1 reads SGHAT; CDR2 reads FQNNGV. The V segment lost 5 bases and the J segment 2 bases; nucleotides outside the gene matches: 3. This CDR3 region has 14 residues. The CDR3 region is CASSRGQPGNTIYF. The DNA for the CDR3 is TGTGCCAGCAGCCGGGGACAGCCTGGAAACACCATATATTTT.

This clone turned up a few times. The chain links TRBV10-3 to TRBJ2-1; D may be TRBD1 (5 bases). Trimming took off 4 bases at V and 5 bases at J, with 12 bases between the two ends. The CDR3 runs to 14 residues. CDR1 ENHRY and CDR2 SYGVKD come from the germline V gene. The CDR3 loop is CAISVSTANNEQFF. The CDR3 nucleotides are TGTGCCATCAGTGTCTCGACAGCTAACAATGAGCAGTTCTTC.

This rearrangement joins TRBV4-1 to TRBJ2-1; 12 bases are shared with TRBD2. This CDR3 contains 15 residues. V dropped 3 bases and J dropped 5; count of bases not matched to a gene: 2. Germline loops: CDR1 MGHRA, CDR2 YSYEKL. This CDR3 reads CASSQRTSGNNEQFF. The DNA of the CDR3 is TGCGCCAGCAGCCAGAGGACTAGCGGGAACAATGAGCAGTTCTTC.

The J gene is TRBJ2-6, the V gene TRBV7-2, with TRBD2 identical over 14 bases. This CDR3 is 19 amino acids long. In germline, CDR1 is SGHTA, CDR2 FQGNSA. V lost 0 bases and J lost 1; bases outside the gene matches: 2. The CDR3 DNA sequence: TGTGCCAGCAGCTTAGCCCGACTAGCGGGAGGGTCTGGGGCCAACGTCCTGACTTTC. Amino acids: CASSLARLAGGSGANVLTF.

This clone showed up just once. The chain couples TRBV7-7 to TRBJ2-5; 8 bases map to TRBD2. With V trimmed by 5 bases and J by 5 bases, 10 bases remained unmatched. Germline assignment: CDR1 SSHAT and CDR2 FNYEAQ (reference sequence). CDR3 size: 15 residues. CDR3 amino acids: CASSARGGRDETQYF. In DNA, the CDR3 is TGTGCCAGCAGCGCACGGGGGGGCCGGGATGAGACCCAGTACTTC.

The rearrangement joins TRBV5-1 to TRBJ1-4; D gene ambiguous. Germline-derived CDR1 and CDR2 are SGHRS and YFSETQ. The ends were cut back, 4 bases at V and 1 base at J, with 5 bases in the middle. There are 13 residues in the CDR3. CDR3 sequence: CASSGRTNEKLFF. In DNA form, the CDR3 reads TGCGCCAGCAGCGGCAGAACTAATGAAAAACTGTTTTTT.